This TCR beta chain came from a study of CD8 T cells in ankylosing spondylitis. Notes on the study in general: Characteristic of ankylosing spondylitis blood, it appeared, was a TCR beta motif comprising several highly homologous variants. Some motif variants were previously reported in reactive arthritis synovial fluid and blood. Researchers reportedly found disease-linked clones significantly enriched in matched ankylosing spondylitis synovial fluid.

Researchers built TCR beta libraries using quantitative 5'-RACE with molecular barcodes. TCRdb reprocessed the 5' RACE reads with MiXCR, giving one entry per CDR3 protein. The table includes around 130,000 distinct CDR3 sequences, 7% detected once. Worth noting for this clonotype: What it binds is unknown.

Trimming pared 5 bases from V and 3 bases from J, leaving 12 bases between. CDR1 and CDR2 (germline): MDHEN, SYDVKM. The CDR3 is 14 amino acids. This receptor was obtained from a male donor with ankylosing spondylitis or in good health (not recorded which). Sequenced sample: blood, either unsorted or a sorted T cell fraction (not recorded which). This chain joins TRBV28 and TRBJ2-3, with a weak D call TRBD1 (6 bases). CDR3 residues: CASSSRGWTDTQYF. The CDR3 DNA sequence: TGTGCCAGCAGTAGCAGGGGTTGGACAGATACGCAGTATTTT.